This T cell receptor beta chain was found in a study of T cell repertoires in cytomegalovirus infection. Study context: CMV infection plus the matching HLA type was flagged by public TCR beta signatures.

Notes on the study in general: The study found HLA-C-restricted CMV-specific TCR beta clonotypes dominating the ex vivo response.

The V gene lost 4 bases and the J gene lost 5 bases, with 14 bases spanning the gap. The germline CDR1 and CDR2 sequences are MDHEN and SYDVKM. This CDR3 contains 14 residues. A single record per CDR3 protein comes from TCRdb applying MiXCR to the reads. In the table there are fewer than 250,000 distinct CDR3 sequences, around 12% of which are singletons. The sample holds many counts of this clonotype. The antigen remains unidentified. The V call is TRBV28, the J call TRBJ2-5, with D possibly TRBD1 on 7 matching bases. Sequenced material: PBMCs. The receptor comes from a human donor in good health (CMV status not recorded). Some clones in this sample may be carry-over from other donors' samples. CDR3 loop: CASSYNSGGETQYF. In nucleotides, the CDR3 is TGTGCCAGCAGTTACAACTCAGGGGGGGAGACCCAGTACTTC.